This T cell receptor (beta chain) was sequenced for a study of CD8 T cells in Susac syndrome. Sequencing of TCR beta, carried out with a high-throughput approach, was applied to CD8+ and CD4+ T cells from the blood. CDR1 and CDR2 from the germline V gene are DFQATT and SNEGSKA (reference sequence). The V gene lost 2 bases and the J gene lost 4 bases, with 14 bases spanning the gap. The CDR3 has 14 amino acids. After extraction with the RNeasy kit, 0.5 to 1 ug of the RNA was reverse transcribed using random hexamers. A single record per CDR3 protein comes from TCRdb applying MiXCR to the immunoSEQ multiplex PCR reads. Counted here are about 80,000 distinct CDR3 sequences, under 95% occurring once; the ten biggest clones make up about 0.54%.

The chain employs TRBV20-1 and TRBJ1-2; TRBD1 is a possible D gene (6 bases). The sequenced sample consisted of CD4+ T cells from PBMCs. The TCR comes from a human donor with Susac syndrome. DNA for the CDR3: TGCAGTGCTAGACCGAGACAGGAAGCCTATGGCTACACCTTC. It translates to CSARPRQEAYGYTF.